The clone carrying this T cell receptor beta chain appeared many times. The data stem from a study of T cells in Graves' hyperthyroidism and ophthalmopathy. Criteria for exclusion of patients were uncontrolled infection, other autoimmune disease, pregnancy or lactation. Amplification of TCR beta CDR3 regions was performed using RNA transcripts as template. First-round RT-PCR with HTBI primers amplified the TCR CDR3 region. MiXCR, run by TCRdb on the multiplex PCR reads, gives a single entry per CDR3 protein. Here the sample spans about 380,000 distinct CDR3 sequences, about 13% being singletons. The CDR3 is 13 residues long. CDR1 is KGHSH and CDR2 is LQKENI in the germline V gene. The V gene lost 8 bases and the J gene lost 1 base, with 11 bases spanning the gap.

The sequence was collected from a man younger than 45 with Graves' hyperthyroidism that later progressed to Graves' ophthalmopathy. Sequenced input: blood. This chain joins TRBV18 and TRBJ1-1, with D hard to call. The CDR3 region has the DNA TGTGCCAGCAGCCCGACGGGGAACACTGAAGCTTTCTTT. Translated, it gives CASSPTGNTEAFF.